These 25 T cell receptor beta chains originate from one sample sequenced in a study of response to subunit inactivated influenza vaccine. TCRdb re-analysed the RT-PCR reads in MiXCR, keeping a single row per CDR3 protein. The sample has about 620,000 distinct CDR3 sequences, about 11% seen once; the top ten hold 9.5% to 13%. The material sequenced was PBMCs from blood, taken on the day of vaccination. The source is a man aged 50 to 60 who received an inactivated influenza vaccine.

This clonotype was seen repeatedly, ten times or more. The V call is TRBV5-1, the J call TRBJ2-1; 9 bases line up with TRBD1. Germline CDR1 SGHRS, CDR2 YFSETQ. CDR3 length equals 15 residues. J lost 9 bases, V lost 5 bases, and 12 bases had no gene match. The CDR3 loop reads CASSKGQGPVGEQFF. The CDR3 DNA is TGCGCCAGCAGTAAGGGACAGGGACCTGTGGGTGAGCAGTTCTTC.

This clonotype was seen more than once but under ten times. The rearrangement links TRBV20-1 to TRBJ1-4; 8 bases fit TRBD1. Germline trimming cut 4 bases from V and 10 bases from J; bases unmatched to any gene: 8. CDR1 is DFQATT, CDR2 SNEGSKA, per germline (reference sequence). CDR3 length equals 13 residues. CDR3 loop: CSATDRGGRKLFF. The CDR3 bases are TGCAGTGCTACCGACAGGGGCGGGCGAAAACTGTTTTTT.

In this sample, this clonotype turned up many times. The J gene is TRBJ2-3, the V gene TRBV7-2; tentatively, D is TRBD1 or TRBD2 (5 bases each). The CDR3 extends over 15 amino acids. Germline-derived CDR1 and CDR2 are SGHTA and FQGNSA. V gave up 5 bases and J gave up 1 base, with 13 bases separating them. The CDR3 region is CASSPGPGRTDTQYF. The CDR3 bases are TGTGCCAGCAGCCCAGGTCCGGGACGCACAGATACGCAGTATTTT.

This clonotype showed up just a few times. The chain couples TRBV6-2 or TRBV6-3 to TRBJ1-6; D gene ambiguous. Germline V CDR1 and CDR2: MNHEY, SVGEGT. The CDR3 runs to 14 residues. The V gene lost 0 bases and the J gene lost 8 bases, with 8 bases spanning the gap. CDR3 nucleotides: TGTGCCAGCAGTTACTCGGACCAGCATTCACCCCTCCACTTT. It encodes CASSYSDQHSPLHF.

This clonotype has ten or more counts. V is TRBV12-3 or TRBV12-4 and J is TRBJ2-5; tentatively, D is TRBD2 (6 bases). V was pared by 3 bases and J by 5 bases, with 13 bases between. The CDR3 runs to 14 residues. CDR3 nucleotides: TGTGCCAGCAGTTTTTGGGGGGTTAGCGAGACCCAGTACTTC. Protein sequence: CASSFWGVSETQYF.

The chain employs TRBV20-1 and TRBJ2-3; the D gene is possibly TRBD1 (5 bases). Trimming left V 2 bases short and J 4 bases short, with 16 bases between. CDR3 length: 15 residues. From germline, CDR1 is DFQATT and CDR2 SNEGSKA (reference sequence). CDR3 DNA: TGCAGTGCTAGACGTGTCCAAATCAGGGCAGATACGCAGTATTTT. Its protein product is CSARRVQIRADTQYF.

The genes are TRBV29-1 and TRBJ2-3; TRBD2 is a possible D gene (6 bases). V lost 3 bases and J lost 8, with 18 bases in between. The CDR3 has 14 residues. CDR1 is SQVTM, CDR2 ANQGSEA, per germline. The CDR3 region is CSVDQRSGGVTQYF. The CDR3 DNA sequence: TGCAGCGTTGATCAGCGTAGCGGAGGGGTTACGCAGTATTTT.

The chain couples TRBV11-2 to TRBJ1-2; TRBD1 agrees at 10 bases. Germline assignment: CDR1 SGHAT and CDR2 FQNNGV. Trimming cost V 2 bases and J 5 bases; bases outside gene matches: 11. The CDR3 has 17 residues. The CDR3 DNA follows: TGTGCCAGCAGCTTATCCCCAAAGACAGGGGGCTATTATGGCTACACCTTC. This codes for CASSLSPKTGGYYGYTF.

This clonotype was counted ten times or more. The V gene is TRBV20-1, the J gene TRBJ2-3; either TRBD1 or TRBD2 may supply D (5 bases each). CDR3 length: 15 residues. Trimming cost V 3 bases and J 0 bases, with 13 bases left between them. Germline CDR1 is DFQATT and CDR2 is SNEGSKA (reference sequence). The DNA of the CDR3 is TGCAGTGCTAGCGGGGCAGCGATTAGCACAGATACGCAGTATTTT. Amino acids: CSASGAAISTDTQYF.

The chain combines TRBV29-1 with TRBJ1-4; D is perhaps TRBD1 (5 bases). CDR1 and CDR2 from the germline V gene are SQVTM and ANQGSEA. This CDR3 contains 13 residues. V was trimmed by 4 bases and J by 1 base, leaving 7 bases between them. CDR3 amino acids: CSVGGVTNEKLFF. For the CDR3, the DNA is TGCAGCGTTGGGGGGGTAACTAATGAAAAACTGTTTTTT.

The chain employs TRBV6-1 and TRBJ2-3; 10 bases line up with TRBD2. Per the germline V gene, CDR1 is MNHNS and CDR2 is SASEGT. This CDR3 has 16 amino acids. With V trimmed by 6 bases and J by 0 bases, 6 bases remained unmatched. DNA of the CDR3: TGTGCCAGCAGCCACATAGCGGGGGGCAGCACAGATACGCAGTATTTT. This translates into CASSHIAGGSTDTQYF.

This rearrangement joins TRBV28 to TRBJ2-7; D is possibly TRBD2 (6 bases). Germline CDR1 reads MDHEN; CDR2 reads SYDVKM. V lost 3 bases and J 6 bases, leaving 12 bases between the germline ends. The CDR3 runs 13 residues. Here the CDR3 reads CASSFGGPFEQYF. The CDR3, as DNA: TGTGCCAGCAGTTTTGGAGGGCCATTCGAGCAGTACTTC.

This clonotype has more than one count but fewer than ten. The chain carries TRBV5-1 and TRBJ2-1; TRBD2 aligns across 11 bases. The germline V gene encodes CDR1 SGHRS and CDR2 YFSETQ. The CDR3 extends over 15 amino acids. V was clipped by 4 bases and J by 5 bases; unmatched bases: 5. CDR3 region: CASSMGLAVDNEQFF. CDR3 coding DNA: TGCGCCAGCAGCATGGGACTAGCGGTAGACAATGAGCAGTTCTTC.

The V and J genes are TRBV20-1 and TRBJ2-7, with 11 bases lining up with TRBD2. The CDR3 length is 14 residues. J gave up 6 bases and V 3 bases, and 7 bases lay outside the gene matches. CDR1 and CDR2 from the germline V gene are DFQATT and SNEGSKA (reference sequence). CDR3 DNA: TGCAGTGCTAGGGGACCAACTAGCGGGAGCGAGCAGTACTTC. Protein: CSARGPTSGSEQYF.

This clonotype was recorded a few times. The chain employs TRBV6-2 or TRBV6-3 and TRBJ2-2; the match to TRBD1 covers 8 bases. CDR1 is MNHEY and CDR2 is SVGEGT in the germline V gene. The CDR3 totals 15 residues. The ends lost 6 bases at V and 4 bases at J; junction bases unmatched: 7. The CDR3 here is CASRTDRVFTGELFF. The CDR3 DNA sequence: TGTGCCAGCAGAACGGACAGGGTTTTCACCGGGGAGCTGTTTTTT.

This sequence joins TRBV12-3 or TRBV12-4 and TRBJ2-7; 7 bases line up with TRBD1. J gave up 2 bases and V 10 bases, and 8 bases lay outside the gene matches. The CDR3 length is 13 residues. The CDR3 region has the DNA TGTGCCACGGCAGGGGGTCCTACCTACGAGCAGTACTTC. Its protein is CATAGGPTYEQYF.

V gene TRBV11-2 combines with J gene TRBJ2-5; 7 bases align to TRBD1. The germline V gene has CDR1 SGHAT and CDR2 FQNNGV. Losses at the gene ends were 1 base for V and 7 bases for J; bases not matched to a gene: 6. The CDR3 covers 14 residues. The CDR3 bases are TGTGCCAGCAGCTTAGGAGGGGGCATTCGGACCCAGTACTTC. Translated: CASSLGGGIRTQYF.

This clonotype came up a few times. The chain employs TRBV5-6 and TRBJ2-1, with TRBD2 matching over 7 bases. The CDR3 has 15 amino acids. The germline V gene has CDR1 SGHDT and CDR2 YYEEEE. The V gene end was trimmed by 4 bases and the J gene end by 4 bases; junction bases not matched to a gene: 8. The CDR3 region has the DNA TGTGCCAGCAGCCTTCCACTAGCGACTTACAATGAGCAGTTCTTC. Translating gives CASSLPLATYNEQFF.

This clonotype turned up a few times. V is TRBV7-8 and J is TRBJ2-6; TRBD1 matches 9 bases. CDR1 and CDR2 from the germline V gene are SGHVS and FQNEAQ. Trimming removed 1 base from V and 0 bases from J; junction bases left unmatched: 7. The length of the CDR3 is 19 residues. The CDR3 DNA follows: TGTGCCAGCAGCTTAGACCGGGACAGGGCAGACTCTGGGGCCAACGTCCTGACTTTC. Amino acid sequence: CASSLDRDRADSGANVLTF.

This sequence joins TRBV7-8 and TRBJ2-5, with a tentative D call TRBD2 (6 bases). Trimming left V 3 bases short and J 1 base short, with 12 bases between. The CDR3 sequence is 15 residues long. Looked up from germline, CDR1 is SGHVS and CDR2 is FQNEAQ. The CDR3 sequence: CASSLRRAGQETQYF. The CDR3 DNA sequence: TGTGCCAGCAGCTTGAGGAGGGCAGGCCAAGAGACCCAGTACTTC.

The CDR3 DNA reads as TGCAGTGCTAGAGCCCATCTAGCGTACCAAGAGACCCAGTACTTC. As protein: CSARAHLAYQETQYF. The J gene is TRBJ2-5, the V gene TRBV20-1; D perhaps matches TRBD2 (6 bases). V was trimmed by 1 base and J by 0 bases, leaving 12 bases between them. The CDR3 is made up of 15 amino acids. From germline, CDR1 is DFQATT and CDR2 SNEGSKA (reference sequence).

A few counts support this clonotype. The rearrangement uses TRBV3-1 and TRBJ2-5, with D uncertain. The V gene lost 2 bases and the J gene lost 4 bases, with 8 bases spanning the gap. Per germline, CDR1 LGHDT and CDR2 YNNKEL (reference sequence). The CDR3 sequence is 13 residues long. CDR3 sequence (DNA): TGTGCCAGCAGCCAAACTACCCCAGAGACCCAGTACTTC. Residues: CASSQTTPETQYF.

J is TRBJ2-4 and V is TRBV12-3 or TRBV12-4; possibly TRBD2 for D (5 bases). The CDR3 has 12 residues. Trimming pared 3 bases from V and 15 bases from J, leaving 15 bases between. DNA for the CDR3: TGTGCCAGCAGTTTGGGAGCGTCGGCTTGGTACTTC. This translates into CASSLGASAWYF.

This clonotype turned up a few times. The gene calls are TRBV20-1 and TRBJ2-5, with 8 bases matching TRBD1. Germline V gives CDR1 DFQATT, CDR2 SNEGSKA (reference sequence). V lost 3 bases, J lost 5 bases, and 8 bases stayed unmatched. This CDR3 comprises 14 residues. CDR3 amino acids: CSARGTGGTETQYF. The DNA of the CDR3 is TGCAGTGCTAGGGGGACAGGAGGGACTGAGACCCAGTACTTC.

A note on this clonotype: One end of the junction does not line up with germline, which may come from a read error. The rearrangement joins TRBV27 to TRBJ2-1; D unclear. Germline V gene data show CDR1 as MNHEY and CDR2 as SMNVEV (reference sequence). The CDR3 has 14 amino acids. CDR3 in DNA: TGTGCCAGCAGTCTATCCCCCATCTACAATGAGCAGTTCTTC. Translating it yields CASSLSPIYNEQFF.